These 18 T cell receptor beta chains were sequenced from one sample in a study of CD8+ T cells in alopecia areata. As for treatment: oral pan-JAK inhibitor, 5-10 mg twice daily. cDNA prepared by RNA extraction and subsequent reverse transcription served as the template for sequencing. Assay: immunoSEQ multiplex PCR; the TCRdb copy retains only in-frame clones and omits some. The sample has a few hundred thousand clones, about two fifths seen once. Sequencing used CD4+ T cells sorted from blood, obtained at approximately week 34, from a patient treated with tofacitinib. The receptors stem from a human donor with alopecia areata.

Only a few counts were recorded for this clone. CDR3 in DNA: TGTGCCGTAACGGGGGAAACCTCCTATAATTCACCCCTCCACTTT. Protein sequence: CAVTGETSYNSPLHF. The chain couples TRBV2 to TRBJ1-6, with D possibly matching TRBD1 (5 bases). V lost 11 bases to trimming and J lost 0 bases, with 14 bases between them. The CDR3 extends over 15 amino acids. The germline V gene has CDR1 SNHLY and CDR2 FYNNEI.

The gene calls are TRBV7-2 and TRBJ2-5; TRBD2 aligns across 10 bases. The CDR3 consists of 17 residues. V lost 6 bases to trimming and J lost 2 bases; unmatched junction nucleotides: 12. From germline, CDR1 is SGHTA and CDR2 FQGNSA. The CDR3 region is CASRPGTSAILQETQYF. DNA for the CDR3: TGTGCCAGCAGGCCCGGGACTAGCGCAATTCTTCAAGAGACCCAGTACTTC.

This chain links TRBV5-1 with TRBJ1-6; a weak D match, TRBD1 (5 bases). This CDR3 is 13 amino acids long. Trimming pared 8 bases from V and 7 bases from J, leaving 13 bases between. The germline V gene has CDR1 SGHRS and CDR2 YFSETQ. This CDR3 is CASTLRDNSPLHF. The CDR3 coding sequence is TGCGCCAGTACCCTAAGGGACAATTCACCCCTCCACTTT.

This clone was detected only a few times. This CDR3 reads CASQGQGSYEQYF. CDR3 DNA sequence: TGTGCCAGCCAAGGACAGGGCTCCTACGAGCAGTACTTC. V gene TRBV28 combines with J gene TRBJ2-7; the match to TRBD1 covers 8 bases. The CDR3 is 13 amino acids. J gave up 0 bases and V 8 bases, and 3 bases lay outside the gene matches. Germline CDR1 is MDHEN and CDR2 is SYDVKM.

This clone was observed a single time. The chain recombines TRBV2 with TRBJ1-2; tentatively, D is TRBD1 (5 bases). Germline lookup yields CDR1 SNHLY and CDR2 FYNNEI. V dropped 9 bases and J dropped 5 bases, with 13 bases sitting between them. This CDR3 has 12 amino acids. CDR3: CASRPGTYGYTF. The CDR3 bases are TGTGCCAGTCGTCCAGGGACTTATGGCTACACCTTC.

This clone was found a few times. The chain uses TRBV15 and TRBJ2-4; a possible D gene is TRBD1 (6 bases). This CDR3 has 16 amino acids. V lost 2 bases and J lost 5, with 16 bases in between. Looked up from germline, CDR1 is LNHNV and CDR2 is YYDKDF (reference sequence). As DNA, the CDR3 is TGTGCCACCAGCAGAAGCGTCCAGGGGCTTCAAAACATTCAGTACTTC. Residues: CATSRSVQGLQNIQYF.

This clone appeared a few times. The V and J genes are TRBV27 and TRBJ2-1; D remains ambiguous. Per germline, CDR1 MNHEY and CDR2 SMNVEV (reference sequence). The CDR3 has 14 amino acids. V gave up 2 bases and J gave up 4 bases, with 9 bases separating them. For the CDR3, the DNA is TGTGCCAGCAGTTTAGGCCGGGTATACAATGAGCAGTTCTTC. It translates to CASSLGRVYNEQFF.

The chain combines TRBV6-1 with TRBJ1-5; D is perhaps TRBD1 (6 bases). Trimming pared 5 bases from V and 8 bases from J, leaving 16 bases between. CDR1 and CDR2 from the germline V gene are MNHNS and SASEGT. This CDR3 contains 14 residues. CDR3 protein: CASSRGGPREPQHF. For the CDR3, the DNA is TGTGCCAGCAGTAGGGGGGGTCCTCGAGAGCCCCAGCATTTT.

The V call is TRBV27, the J call TRBJ1-6, with D hard to call. V lost 7 bases to trimming and J lost 0 bases, with 4 bases between them. Germline CDR1 MNHEY, CDR2 SMNVEV (reference sequence). This CDR3 spans 13 amino acids. The CDR3 DNA sequence: TGTGCCAGCATGGGCTCCTATAATTCACCCCTCCACTTT. Encoded protein: CASMGSYNSPLHF.

The CDR3 sequence is CASSEKAGDYGYTF. CDR3 nucleotides: TGTGCCAGCAGTGAAAAAGCAGGAGACTATGGCTACACCTTC. The chain links TRBV2 to TRBJ1-2; D gene ambiguous. Germline V gene sequence: CDR1 SNHLY, CDR2 FYNNEI. With 2 bases removed from V and 3 bases from J, the gap between germline ends came to 10 bases. This CDR3 is built from 14 residues.

The CDR3 is CASSLIYSNQPQHF. CDR3 nucleotide sequence: TGTGCCAGCAGTTTAATCTATAGCAATCAGCCCCAGCATTTT. This chain links TRBV28 with TRBJ1-5, with D unclear. The CDR3 is made up of 14 amino acids. Germline V gene lookup returns CDR1 MDHEN and CDR2 SYDVKM. V dropped 2 bases and J dropped 0 bases, with 5 bases sitting between them.

There are a few counts of this clone. The rearrangement uses TRBV9 and TRBJ2-3; D uncertain. Germline V gene data show CDR1 as SGDLS and CDR2 as YYNGEE. CDR3 length: 16 residues. The germline V and J ends were trimmed by 0 bases and 1 base, with 12 bases remaining between them. The CDR3 loop reads CASSVGSSLGTDTQYF. The CDR3 nucleotides read TGTGCCAGCAGCGTAGGGAGTAGCTTGGGCACAGATACGCAGTATTTT.

This clone was found a few times. The genes are TRBV4-2 and TRBJ2-1; D perhaps matches TRBD2 (5 bases). This CDR3 has 15 amino acids. The V gene lost 1 base and the J gene lost 5 bases, with 12 bases spanning the gap. Germline CDR1 LGHNA, CDR2 YNFKEQ. CDR3 sequence: CASSQARTDNNEQFF. DNA for the CDR3: TGTGCCAGCAGCCAAGCTCGGACTGACAACAATGAGCAGTTCTTC.

A few counts support this clone. The chain is built from TRBV30 and TRBJ2-1; weak D call: TRBD1 (6 bases). Deletions cut 2 bases from V and 7 bases from J, with 12 bases between. From germline, CDR1 is GTSNPN and CDR2 SVGIG (reference sequence). This CDR3 comprises 13 residues. The CDR3 sequence is CAWSITGRNEQFF. The DNA of the CDR3 is TGTGCCTGGAGTATTACAGGGAGAAATGAGCAGTTCTTC.

V gene TRBV5-1 combines with J gene TRBJ2-5, with 7 positions matching TRBD1. The CDR3 runs 14 residues. Germline V lookup: CDR1 SGHRS, CDR2 YFSETQ. The V gene end was trimmed by 4 bases and the J gene end by 2 bases; junction bases not matched to a gene: 5. The CDR3 nucleotides read TGCGCCAGCAGCCCCACAGGGGCTCAAGAGACCCAGTACTTC. It yields the protein CASSPTGAQETQYF.

This chain links TRBV5-4 with TRBJ1-1; TRBD1 aligns across 9 bases. Per the germline V gene, CDR1 is SGHNT and CDR2 is YYREEE (reference sequence). CDR3 length: 15 amino acids. The ends lost 3 bases at V and 7 bases at J; junction bases unmatched: 10. CDR3 nucleotide sequence: TGTGCCAGCAGCTCATCCCCCGGACAGGGGATTGAAGCTTTCTTT. Encoded protein: CASSSSPGQGIEAFF.

This clone was seen only a few times. The chain carries TRBV5-4 and TRBJ2-7; TRBD1 agrees at 8 bases. The CDR3 runs to 14 residues. V shed 5 bases, J shed 3 bases, and the junction held 7 bases outside the gene matches. Germline loops: CDR1 SGHNT, CDR2 YYREEE (reference sequence). CDR3: CASSRLQGDYEQYF. The CDR3 DNA sequence: TGTGCCAGCAGTCGACTACAGGGGGACTACGAGCAGTACTTC.

The chain is built from TRBV5-6 and TRBJ2-1; 9 nucleotides align to TRBD2. Germline assignment: CDR1 SGHDT and CDR2 YYEEEE. Unmatched junction bases numbered 11, after V lost 7 bases and J lost 9 bases. This CDR3 has 14 amino acids. CDR3 sequence: CASVREGQALEQFF. The CDR3 nucleotides read TGTGCCAGCGTGCGGGAGGGCCAGGCACTTGAGCAGTTCTTC.